This T cell receptor (beta chain) was recorded in a study of cytomegalovirus exposure and HLA in healthy donors. Notes on the study in general: Among TCR sequences, most were rare, though some public TCRs appeared in many donors. In a later analysis, HLA-associated TCR beta chains were more clonally expanded than equally common others. CMV antigen specificity of a few CMV-associated chains was confirmed in vitro.

A multiplex PCR was run with 60 Vbeta primers and 13 Jbeta primers. Authors' analysis steps: Later, an analysis found approximately 80 million unique TCR beta chains, and around 10 million of these were shared. Only in-frame clones appear in the TCRdb table, and some are missing; sequencing was by immunoSEQ multiplex PCR. Clone size and V and J calls were adopted from that table, with D and trimming inferred from the DNA. The repertoire holds approximately 150,000 clones, roughly 80% seen once, with approximately 6.8% in the top ten. On this clone itself: The antigen is undetermined.

V trimming: 6 bases; J trimming: 11 bases; junction bases outside the gene matches: 15. Germline V gene lookup returns CDR1 SNHLY and CDR2 FYNNEI. The CDR3 covers 14 residues. This clonotype originated in a man aged 25-40 years in good health and CMV-seropositive. Sequenced input: PBMCs. The chain carries TRBV2 and TRBJ2-7; the match to TRBD2 covers 8 bases. The CDR3 nucleotides are TGTGCCAGCAGCGTTGGGGTTTTGAGCGGGAGTAAGTACTTC. Protein: CASSVGVLSGSKYF.